Below are 11 T cell receptor beta chains sequenced from a single sample in a study of control samples from healthy donors and cancer patients. Data came from immunoSEQ multiplex PCR; TCRdb stores just in-frame clones and leaves some out. The sample holds 150,000 to 200,000 clones, 94% seen once. Sequencing was carried out using blood. The receptors were sampled from a woman aged 18-29 years in good health.

The chain couples TRBV6-1 to TRBJ2-5, with D possibly being TRBD1 (6 bases). Trimming left V 1 base short and J 6 bases short, with 9 bases between. The CDR3 length is 13 residues. Per germline, CDR1 MNHNS and CDR2 SASEGT. CDR3 sequence reads: CASSEVRGQTQYF. The CDR3 nucleotides read TGTGCCAGCAGTGAAGTCAGGGGTCAGACCCAGTACTTC.

The rearrangement uses TRBV28 and TRBJ2-1; maybe TRBD2 (6 bases). CDR1 MDHEN and CDR2 SYDVKM come from the germline V gene. V lost 0 bases to trimming and J lost 6 bases, with 9 bases between them. The CDR3 is 14 amino acids. The CDR3 sequence: CASSLWGLFNEQFF. CDR3 coding DNA: TGTGCCAGCAGTTTATGGGGACTTTTCAATGAGCAGTTCTTC.

The gene calls are TRBV5-1 and TRBJ1-2, with D perhaps matching TRBD1 (5 bases). V lost 2 bases and J 2 bases, leaving 16 bases between the germline ends. Germline CDR1 and CDR2: SGHRS and YFSETQ. This CDR3 has 16 amino acids. CDR3 bases: TGCGCCAGCAGCTTAACCGGGACGGCGAAAAACTATGGCTACACCTTC. Protein: CASSLTGTAKNYGYTF.

The chain carries TRBV7-8 and TRBJ1-1; possibly TRBD1 for D (5 bases). The germline CDR1 and CDR2 sequences are SGHVS and FQNEAQ. The CDR3 is 16 amino acids. V shed 3 bases and J shed 1 base, with 15 bases lying between them. The CDR3 DNA reads TGTGCCAGCAGCTTGGGACGGGTCGTCCCGAACACTGAAGCTTTCTTT. Amino acid sequence: CASSLGRVVPNTEAFF.

In nucleotides, the CDR3 is TGTGCCAGCAGTTTACTCACGGAGACCCAGTACTTC. It yields the protein CASSLLTETQYF. The rearrangement joins TRBV28 to TRBJ2-5; D ambiguous. V dropped 2 bases and J dropped 5 bases, with 6 bases sitting between them. CDR1 is MDHEN and CDR2 is SYDVKM in the germline V gene. The CDR3 contains 12 residues.

The chain recombines TRBV7-8 with TRBJ2-3, with D possibly TRBD2 on 6 matching bases. The CDR3 runs 15 residues. Germline CDR1 and CDR2: SGHVS and FQNEAQ. V was pared by 5 bases and J by 2 bases, with 14 bases between. The CDR3 sequence is CASSRERGYTDTQYF. The CDR3 bases are TGTGCCAGCAGCCGGGAGAGGGGCTACACAGATACGCAGTATTTT.

This chain links TRBV7-8 with TRBJ1-1; D is uncertain. The CDR3 has 16 residues. Trimming took off 4 bases at V and 4 bases at J, with 19 bases between the two ends. From germline, CDR1 is SGHVS and CDR2 FQNEAQ. The chain's CDR3 is CASSYGPGRRFTEAFF. The DNA of the CDR3 is TGTGCCAGCAGCTATGGACCCGGTCGGAGGTTCACTGAAGCTTTCTTT.

This clone was detected once. The genes are TRBV11-2 and TRBJ2-3, with TRBD2 matching 10 bases. V was pared by 5 bases and J by 3 bases, with 17 bases of the junction left unmatched. The CDR3 runs 19 residues. CDR1 and CDR2 from the germline V gene are SGHAT and FQNNGV. Here the CDR3 DNA reads TGTGCCAGCAGCCCACAGGGAGGGGCTAGCGGGAGTTGGACAGATACGCAGTATTTT. Amino acid sequence: CASSPQGGASGSWTDTQYF.

The V and J genes are TRBV7-9 and TRBJ1-2; D is possibly TRBD1 (5 bases). The CDR3 is made up of 16 amino acids. CDR1 SEHNR and CDR2 FQNEAQ come from the germline V gene (reference sequence). V was cut by 4 bases and J by 4 bases, with 19 bases left in between. CDR3: CASSSVRGPKGYGYTF. The CDR3 DNA sequence: TGTGCCAGCAGCTCAGTAAGGGGACCTAAAGGCTATGGCTACACCTTC. Full variable domain (remainder filled in from reference TRBV7-9 and TRBJ1-2): DTGVSQNPRHKITKRGQNVTFRCDPISEHNRLYWYRQTLGQGPEFLTYFQNEAQLEKSRLLSDRFSAERPKGSFSTLEIQRTEQGDSAMYLCASSSVRGPKGYGYTFGSGTRLTVV.

The chain has TRBV7-2 and TRBJ2-5; weak D call: TRBD1 (5 bases). Trimming stripped 2 bases from V and 5 bases from J, with 15 bases between. This CDR3 is built from 15 residues. Looked up from germline, CDR1 is SGHTA and CDR2 is FQGNSA. The CDR3 bases are TGTGCCAGCAGCTTAAGGGCCAGGGTGGTGGAGACCCAGTACTTC. Its protein is CASSLRARVVETQYF.

The V and J genes are TRBV18 and TRBJ2-3, with 11 bases identical to TRBD1. J was trimmed by 6 bases and V by 3 bases; bases with no gene match: 2. In germline, CDR1 is KGHSH, CDR2 LQKENI. There are 14 residues in the CDR3. CDR3 loop: CASSPGTGGDTQYF. CDR3 bases: TGTGCCAGCTCACCCGGGACAGGGGGTGATACGCAGTATTTT.